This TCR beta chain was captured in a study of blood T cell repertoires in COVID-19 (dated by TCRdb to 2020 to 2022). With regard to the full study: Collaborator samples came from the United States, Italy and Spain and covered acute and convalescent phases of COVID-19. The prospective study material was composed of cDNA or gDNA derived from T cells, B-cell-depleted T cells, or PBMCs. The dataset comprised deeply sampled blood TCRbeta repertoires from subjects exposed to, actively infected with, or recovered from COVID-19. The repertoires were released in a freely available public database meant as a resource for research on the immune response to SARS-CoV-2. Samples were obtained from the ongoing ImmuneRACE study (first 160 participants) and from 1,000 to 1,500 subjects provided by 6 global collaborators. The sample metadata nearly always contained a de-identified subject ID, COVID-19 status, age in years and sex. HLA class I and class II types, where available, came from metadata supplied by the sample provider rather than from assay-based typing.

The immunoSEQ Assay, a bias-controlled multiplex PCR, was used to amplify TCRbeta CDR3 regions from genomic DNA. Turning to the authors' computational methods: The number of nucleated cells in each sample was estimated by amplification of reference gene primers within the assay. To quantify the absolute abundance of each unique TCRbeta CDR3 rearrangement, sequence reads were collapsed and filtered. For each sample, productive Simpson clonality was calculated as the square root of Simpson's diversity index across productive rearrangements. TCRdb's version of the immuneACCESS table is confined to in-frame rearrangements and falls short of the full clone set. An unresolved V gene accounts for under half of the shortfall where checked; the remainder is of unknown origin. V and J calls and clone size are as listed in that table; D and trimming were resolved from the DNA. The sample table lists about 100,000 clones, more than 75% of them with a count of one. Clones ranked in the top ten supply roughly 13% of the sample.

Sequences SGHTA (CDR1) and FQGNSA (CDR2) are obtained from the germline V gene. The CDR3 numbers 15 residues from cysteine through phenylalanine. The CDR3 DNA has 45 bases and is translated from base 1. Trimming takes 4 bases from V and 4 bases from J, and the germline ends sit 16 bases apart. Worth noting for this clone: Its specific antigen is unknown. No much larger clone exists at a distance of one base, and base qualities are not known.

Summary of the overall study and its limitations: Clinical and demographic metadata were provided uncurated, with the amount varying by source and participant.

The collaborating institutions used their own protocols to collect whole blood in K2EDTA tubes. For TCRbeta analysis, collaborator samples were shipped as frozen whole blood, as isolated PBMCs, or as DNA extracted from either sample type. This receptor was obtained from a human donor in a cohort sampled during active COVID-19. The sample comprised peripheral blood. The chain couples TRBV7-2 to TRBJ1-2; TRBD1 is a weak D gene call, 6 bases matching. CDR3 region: CASSWGNLQGYGYTF. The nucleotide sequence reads TGTGCCAGCAGCTGGGGTAACCTACAGGGCTATGGCTACACCTTC.